This entry concerns a single T cell receptor (beta chain). This entry belongs to a study of blood T cell repertoires in COVID-19. Across the whole study: T cells, B-cell-depleted T cells, or PBMCs supplied cDNA or gDNA.

Germline V CDR1 and CDR2: SGHVS, FQNEAQ. This CDR3 has 12 amino acids. The germline V and J ends were trimmed by 1 base and 16 bases, with 14 bases remaining between them. Sequenced by immunoSEQ multiplex PCR; TCRdb stores in-frame clones only, minus some. The sample shows 150,000 to 170,000 clones, about 80% of them seen only once. Cohort 3 recovery required two negative PCRs, clearance, or symptom resolution. The sequenced material came from PBMCs or T cells enriched from blood (not recorded which). The source is a man aged 45-65 years who had recovered from COVID-19. The V call is TRBV7-8, the J call TRBJ1-3, with D possibly TRBD1 on 6 matching bases. The CDR3 loop reads CASSLGRGNLYF. CDR3 DNA: TGTGCCAGCAGCTTAGGCAGGGGAAATCTGTATTTT.